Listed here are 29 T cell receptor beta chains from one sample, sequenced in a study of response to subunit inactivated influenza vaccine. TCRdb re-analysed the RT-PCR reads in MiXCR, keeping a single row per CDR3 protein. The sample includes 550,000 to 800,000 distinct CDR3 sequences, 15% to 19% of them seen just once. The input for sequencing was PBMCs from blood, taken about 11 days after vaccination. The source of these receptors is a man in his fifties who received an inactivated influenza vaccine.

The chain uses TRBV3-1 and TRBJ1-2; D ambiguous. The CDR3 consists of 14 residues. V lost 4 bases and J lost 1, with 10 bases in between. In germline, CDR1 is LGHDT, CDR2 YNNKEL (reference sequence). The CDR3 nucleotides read TGTGCCAGCAGCCCACGGCCGAGTAACTATGGCTACACCTTC. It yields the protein CASSPRPSNYGYTF.

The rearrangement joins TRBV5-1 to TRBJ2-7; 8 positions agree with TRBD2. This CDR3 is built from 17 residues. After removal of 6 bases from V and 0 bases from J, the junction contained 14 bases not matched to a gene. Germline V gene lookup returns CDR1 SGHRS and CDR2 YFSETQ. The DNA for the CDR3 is TGCGCCAGCAACCCCAGGGGTAGCGGGGTTAGCTCCTACGAGCAGTACTTC. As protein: CASNPRGSGVSSYEQYF.

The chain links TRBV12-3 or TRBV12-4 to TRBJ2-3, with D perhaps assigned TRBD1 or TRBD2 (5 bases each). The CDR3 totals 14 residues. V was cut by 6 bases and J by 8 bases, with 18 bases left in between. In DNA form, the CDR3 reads TGTGCCAGCAGCCTAAGAGAGGGACGCGTTACGCAGTATTTT. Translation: CASSLREGRVTQYF.

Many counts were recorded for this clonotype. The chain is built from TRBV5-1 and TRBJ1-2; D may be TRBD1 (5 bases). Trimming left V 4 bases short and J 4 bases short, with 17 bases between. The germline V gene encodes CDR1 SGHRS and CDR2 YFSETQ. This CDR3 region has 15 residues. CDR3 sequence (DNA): TGCGCCAGCAGCCAAACCCCGGGACTCACCTATGGCTACACCTTC. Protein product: CASSQTPGLTYGYTF.

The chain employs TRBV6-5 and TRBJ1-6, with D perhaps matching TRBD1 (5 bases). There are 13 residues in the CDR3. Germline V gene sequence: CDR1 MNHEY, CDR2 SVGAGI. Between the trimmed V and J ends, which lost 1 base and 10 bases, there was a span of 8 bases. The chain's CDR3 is CASSYFQGSPLHF. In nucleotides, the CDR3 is TGTGCCAGCAGTTACTTTCAGGGCTCACCCCTCCACTTT.

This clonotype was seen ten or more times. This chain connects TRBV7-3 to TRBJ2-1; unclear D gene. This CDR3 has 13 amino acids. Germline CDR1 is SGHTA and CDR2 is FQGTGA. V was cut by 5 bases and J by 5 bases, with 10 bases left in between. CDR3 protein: CASSPGPNNEQFF. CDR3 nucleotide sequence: TGTGCCAGCAGCCCCGGACCTAACAATGAGCAGTTCTTC.

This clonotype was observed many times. The CDR3, as DNA: TGTGCCAGCAGCTTAGGCCTGGGAATTGACTATGGCTACACCTTC. Translated, it gives CASSLGLGIDYGYTF. The V gene is TRBV7-9, the J gene TRBJ1-2; D gene ambiguous. There are 15 residues in the CDR3. Between the trimmed V and J ends, which lost 1 base and 3 bases, there was a span of 12 bases. CDR1 SEHNR and CDR2 FQNEAQ come from the germline V gene (reference sequence).

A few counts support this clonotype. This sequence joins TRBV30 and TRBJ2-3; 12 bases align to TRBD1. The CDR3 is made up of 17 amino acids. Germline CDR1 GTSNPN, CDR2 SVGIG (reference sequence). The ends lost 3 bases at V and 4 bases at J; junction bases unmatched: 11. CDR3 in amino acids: CAWSGTGGRERPDTQYF. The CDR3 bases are TGTGCCTGGAGCGGGACAGGGGGCCGGGAGAGACCAGATACGCAGTATTTT.

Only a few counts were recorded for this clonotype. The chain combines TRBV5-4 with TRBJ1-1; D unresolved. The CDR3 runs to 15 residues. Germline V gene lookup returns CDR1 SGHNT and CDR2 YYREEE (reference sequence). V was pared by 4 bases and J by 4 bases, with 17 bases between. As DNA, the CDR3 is TGTGCCAGCAGCACGGGAAACACGGTTGGCACTGAAGCTTTCTTT. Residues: CASSTGNTVGTEAFF.

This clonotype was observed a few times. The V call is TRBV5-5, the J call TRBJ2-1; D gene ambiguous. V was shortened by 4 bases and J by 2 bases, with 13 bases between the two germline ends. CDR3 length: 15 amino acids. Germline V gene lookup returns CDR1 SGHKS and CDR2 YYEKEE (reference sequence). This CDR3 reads CASSLMGSTYNEQFF. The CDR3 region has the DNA TGTGCCAGCAGCCTTATGGGTAGTACCTACAATGAGCAGTTCTTC.

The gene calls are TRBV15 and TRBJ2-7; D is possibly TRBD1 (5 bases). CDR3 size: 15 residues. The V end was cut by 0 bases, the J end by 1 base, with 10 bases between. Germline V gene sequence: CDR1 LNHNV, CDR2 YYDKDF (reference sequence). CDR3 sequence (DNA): TGTGCCACCAGCAGAGATAGGTCAGGGTCCTACGAGCAGTACTTC. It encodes CATSRDRSGSYEQYF.

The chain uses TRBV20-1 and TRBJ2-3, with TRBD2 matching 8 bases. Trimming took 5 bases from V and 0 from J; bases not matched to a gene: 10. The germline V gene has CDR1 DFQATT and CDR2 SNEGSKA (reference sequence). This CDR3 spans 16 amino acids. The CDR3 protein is CSAPAGTRASTDTQYF. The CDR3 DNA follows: TGCAGTGCTCCCGCCGGGACTAGGGCCAGCACAGATACGCAGTATTTT.

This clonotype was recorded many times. The CDR3 DNA follows: TGCAGTGCTAGAGATGAGCTCAGACAGGGCCTACAGCCCCAGCATTTT. Translation gives CSARDELRQGLQPQHF. The V call is TRBV20-1, the J call TRBJ1-5; 7 bases line up with TRBD1. CDR1 is DFQATT, CDR2 SNEGSKA, per germline (reference sequence). The CDR3 contains 16 residues. The V segment lost 0 bases and the J segment 7 bases; nucleotides outside the gene matches: 12.

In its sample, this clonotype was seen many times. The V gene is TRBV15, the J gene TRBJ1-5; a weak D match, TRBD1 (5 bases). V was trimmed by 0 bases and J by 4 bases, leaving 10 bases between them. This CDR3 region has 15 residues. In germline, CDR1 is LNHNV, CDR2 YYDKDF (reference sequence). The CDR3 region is CATSRDSGGNQPQHF. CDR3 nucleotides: TGTGCCACCAGCAGAGATTCCGGGGGAAATCAGCCCCAGCATTTT.

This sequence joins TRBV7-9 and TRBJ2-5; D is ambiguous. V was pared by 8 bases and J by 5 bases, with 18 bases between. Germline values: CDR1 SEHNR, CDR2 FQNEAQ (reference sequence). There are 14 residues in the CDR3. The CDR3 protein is CASGHKRFGETQYF. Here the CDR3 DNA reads TGTGCCAGCGGGCACAAACGATTTGGGGAGACCCAGTACTTC.

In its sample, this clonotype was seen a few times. The DNA for the CDR3 is TGCGCCAGCCAATTTACAGCGGGGGGCCGTAAAATTGCGACCCAGTACTTC. This encodes CASQFTAGGRKIATQYF. The chain links TRBV10-2 to TRBJ2-5; 9 positions agree with TRBD2. The V segment lost 8 bases and the J segment 7 bases; nucleotides outside the gene matches: 20. Germline CDR1 is WSHSY and CDR2 is SAAADI. The CDR3 sequence is 17 residues long.

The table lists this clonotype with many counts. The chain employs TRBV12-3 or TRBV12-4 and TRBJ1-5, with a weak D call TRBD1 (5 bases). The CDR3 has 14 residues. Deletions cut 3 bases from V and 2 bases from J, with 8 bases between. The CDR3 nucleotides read TGTGCCAGCAGTTTTAGGGGTCGCAATCAGCCCCAGCATTTT. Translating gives CASSFRGRNQPQHF.

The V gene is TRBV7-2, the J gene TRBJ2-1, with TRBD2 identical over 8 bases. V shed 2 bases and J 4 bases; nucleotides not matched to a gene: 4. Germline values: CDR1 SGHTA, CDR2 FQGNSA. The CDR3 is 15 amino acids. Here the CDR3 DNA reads TGTGCCAGCAGCTTATCAAGCGGGGGTTACAATGAGCAGTTCTTC. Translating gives CASSLSSGGYNEQFF.

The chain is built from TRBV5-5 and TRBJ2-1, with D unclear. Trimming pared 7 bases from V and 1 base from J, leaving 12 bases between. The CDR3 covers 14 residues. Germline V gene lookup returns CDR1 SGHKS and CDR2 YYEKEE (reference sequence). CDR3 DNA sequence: TGTGCCAGCGGCTCCGCCTCATCCTACAATGAGCAGTTCTTC. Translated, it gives CASGSASSYNEQFF.

The CDR3 sequence is CASRPDGVGQETQYF. The CDR3 nucleotides are TGTGCCAGCAGGCCCGACGGGGTGGGGCAAGAGACCCAGTACTTC. This chain joins TRBV12-3 or TRBV12-4 and TRBJ2-5; D is perhaps TRBD2 (5 bases). V lost 6 bases, J lost 2 bases, and 16 bases lay in between. The CDR3 loop spans 15 amino acids.

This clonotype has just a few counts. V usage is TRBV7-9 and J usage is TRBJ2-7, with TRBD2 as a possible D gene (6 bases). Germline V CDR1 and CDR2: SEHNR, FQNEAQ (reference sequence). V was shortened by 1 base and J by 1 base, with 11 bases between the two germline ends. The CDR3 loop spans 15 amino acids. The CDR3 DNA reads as TGTGCCAGCAGCTTAGGTGGGACTGAGTCCTACGAGCAGTACTTC. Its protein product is CASSLGGTESYEQYF.

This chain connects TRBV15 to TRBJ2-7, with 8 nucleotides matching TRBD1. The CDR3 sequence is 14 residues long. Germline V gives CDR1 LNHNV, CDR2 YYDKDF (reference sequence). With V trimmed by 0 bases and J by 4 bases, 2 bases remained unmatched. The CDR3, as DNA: TGTGCCACCAGCAGAGATCGGGACAGGTACGAGCAGTACTTC. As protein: CATSRDRDRYEQYF.

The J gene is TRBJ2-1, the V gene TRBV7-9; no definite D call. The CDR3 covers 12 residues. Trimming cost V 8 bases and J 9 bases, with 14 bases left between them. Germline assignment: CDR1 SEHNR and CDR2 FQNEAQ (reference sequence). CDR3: CASLKPDGEQFF. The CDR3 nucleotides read TGTGCCAGCCTCAAGCCCGACGGTGAGCAGTTCTTC.

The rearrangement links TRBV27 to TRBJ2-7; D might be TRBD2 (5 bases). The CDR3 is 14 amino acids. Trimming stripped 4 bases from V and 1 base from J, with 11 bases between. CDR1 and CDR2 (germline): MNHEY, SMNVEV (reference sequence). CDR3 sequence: CASSWRSDSYEQYF. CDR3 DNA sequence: TGTGCCAGCAGTTGGAGGTCCGATTCCTACGAGCAGTACTTC.

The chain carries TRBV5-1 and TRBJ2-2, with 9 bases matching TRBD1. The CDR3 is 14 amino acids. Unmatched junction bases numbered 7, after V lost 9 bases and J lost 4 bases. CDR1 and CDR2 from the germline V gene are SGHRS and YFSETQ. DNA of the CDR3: TGCGCCACTACGGGACAGGGCGGCACCGGGGAGCTGTTTTTT. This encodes CATTGQGGTGELFF.

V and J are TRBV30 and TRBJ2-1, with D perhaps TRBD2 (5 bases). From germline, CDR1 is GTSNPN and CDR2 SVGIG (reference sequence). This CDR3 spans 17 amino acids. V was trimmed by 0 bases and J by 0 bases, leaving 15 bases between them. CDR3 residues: CAWSVMERYSSYNEQFF. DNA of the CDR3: TGTGCCTGGAGTGTAATGGAGCGGTACAGCTCCTACAATGAGCAGTTCTTC.

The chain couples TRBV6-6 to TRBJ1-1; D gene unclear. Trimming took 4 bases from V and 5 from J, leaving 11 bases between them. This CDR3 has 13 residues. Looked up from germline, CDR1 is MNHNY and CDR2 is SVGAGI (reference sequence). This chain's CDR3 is CASSSVGPTEAFF. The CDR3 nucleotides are TGTGCCAGCAGTTCCGTAGGCCCGACTGAAGCTTTCTTT.

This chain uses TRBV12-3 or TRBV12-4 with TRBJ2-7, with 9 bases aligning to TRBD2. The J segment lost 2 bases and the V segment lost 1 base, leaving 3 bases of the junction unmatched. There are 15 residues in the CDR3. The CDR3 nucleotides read TGTGCCAGCAGTTTAGGACTAGCGGAGGCCTACGAGCAGTACTTC. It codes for CASSLGLAEAYEQYF.

This CDR3 is CASNVRWVAVGEKLFF. The CDR3 bases are TGTGCCAGCAACGTCCGATGGGTGGCGGTTGGGGAAAAACTGTTTTTT. The chain uses TRBV21-1 and TRBJ1-4. TRBV21-1 constitutes a pseudogene. This CDR3 contains 16 residues.